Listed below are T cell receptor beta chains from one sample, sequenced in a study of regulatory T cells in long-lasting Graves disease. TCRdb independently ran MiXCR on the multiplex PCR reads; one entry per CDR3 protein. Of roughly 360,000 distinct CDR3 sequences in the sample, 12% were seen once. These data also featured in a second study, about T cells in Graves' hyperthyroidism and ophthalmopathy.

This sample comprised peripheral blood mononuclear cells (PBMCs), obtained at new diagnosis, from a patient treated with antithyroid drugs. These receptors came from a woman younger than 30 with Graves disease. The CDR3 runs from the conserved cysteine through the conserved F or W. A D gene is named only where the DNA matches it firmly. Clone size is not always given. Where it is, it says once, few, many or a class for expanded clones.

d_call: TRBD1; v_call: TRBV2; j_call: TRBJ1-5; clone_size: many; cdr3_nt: TGTGCCAGCAGCGCGAGGACAGGGGGGAATCAGCCCCAGCATTTT; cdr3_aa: CASSARTGGNQPQHF
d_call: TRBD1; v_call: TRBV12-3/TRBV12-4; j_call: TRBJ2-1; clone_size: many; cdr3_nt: TGTGCCAGCAGGCGGAACGGACAGGCCGCCTACAATGAGCAGTTCTTC; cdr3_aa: CASRRNGQAAYNEQFF
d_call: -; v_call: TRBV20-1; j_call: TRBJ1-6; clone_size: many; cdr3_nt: TGCAGTGCCCCTAACGCCTATAATTCACCCCTCCACTTT; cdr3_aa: CSAPNAYNSPLHF
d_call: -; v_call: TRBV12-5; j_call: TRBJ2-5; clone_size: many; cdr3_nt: TGTGCTAGTGGTTGGGGAACAACTAGAGAAGAGACCCAGTACTTC; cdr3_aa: CASGWGTTREETQYF
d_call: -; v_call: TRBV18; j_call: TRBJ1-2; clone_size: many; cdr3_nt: TGTGCCAGCTCACGACAGGATAACTATGGCTACACCTTC; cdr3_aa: CASSRQDNYGYTF
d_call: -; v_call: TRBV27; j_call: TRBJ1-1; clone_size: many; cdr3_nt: TGTGCCAGCAGTTCTTACAGGTCGAACACTGAAGCTTTCTTT; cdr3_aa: CASSSYRSNTEAFF
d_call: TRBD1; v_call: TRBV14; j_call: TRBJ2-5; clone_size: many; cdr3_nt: TGTGCCAGCAGCGCTGTAACAGGGACAGGAGAGACCCAGTACTTC; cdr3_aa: CASSAVTGTGETQYF
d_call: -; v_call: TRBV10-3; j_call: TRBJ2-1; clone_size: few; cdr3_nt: TGTGCCATCAGTGAGTCGGCGGGTCTGGACGAGCAGTTCTTC; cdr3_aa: CAISESAGLDEQFF
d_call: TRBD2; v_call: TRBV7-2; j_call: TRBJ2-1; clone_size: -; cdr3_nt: TGTGCCAGCAGCATAACTAGCGGGAGGGCCGTCTACTACAATGAGCAGTTCTTC; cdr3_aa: CASSITSGRAVYYNEQFF
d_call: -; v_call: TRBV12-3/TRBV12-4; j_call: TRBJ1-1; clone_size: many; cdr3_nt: TGTGCCAGCATCCCACACTGGGCCACTGAAGCTTTCTTT; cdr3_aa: CASIPHWATEAFF
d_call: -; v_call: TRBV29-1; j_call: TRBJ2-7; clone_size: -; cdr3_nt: TGCAGCGTTGACATCATGTCAGGCGACGAGCAGTACTTC; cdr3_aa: CSVDIMSGDEQYF
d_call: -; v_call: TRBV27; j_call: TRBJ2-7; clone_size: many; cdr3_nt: TGTGCCAGCAGTTTAACACCCTCGGGGAAAGAGCAGTACTTC; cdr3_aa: CASSLTPSGKEQYF
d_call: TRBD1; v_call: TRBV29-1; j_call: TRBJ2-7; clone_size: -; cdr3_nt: TGCAGCGTGGAGATCAGGGGGTTCTACGAGCAGTACTTC; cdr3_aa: CSVEIRGFYEQYF
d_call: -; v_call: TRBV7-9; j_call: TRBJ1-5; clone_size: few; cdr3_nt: TGTGCCAGCAGCCAGGGAGGGACCGGAATCTTGGCTCAGCCCCAGCATTTT; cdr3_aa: CASSQGGTGILAQPQHF
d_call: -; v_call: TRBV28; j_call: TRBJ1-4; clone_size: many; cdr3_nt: TGTGCCAGCAGTCTATCACGGGGGCGTGAAAAACTGTTTTTT; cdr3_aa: CASSLSRGREKLFF
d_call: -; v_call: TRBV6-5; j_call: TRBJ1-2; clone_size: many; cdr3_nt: TGTGCCAGCAGTTACTCTCGGACCGAAGGGGGGCGTTCCTATGGCTACACCTTC; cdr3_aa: CASSYSRTEGGRSYGYTF
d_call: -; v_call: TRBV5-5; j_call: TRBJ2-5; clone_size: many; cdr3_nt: TGTGCCAGCAGCTTGCCAGTCGGGACCCAACTGGGCGTCCAAGAGACCCAGTACTTC; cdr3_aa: CASSLPVGTQLGVQETQYF
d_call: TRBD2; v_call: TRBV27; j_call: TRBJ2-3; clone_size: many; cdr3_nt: TGTGCCAGCAGTTTAGGGCGGGAGGCAACAGATACGCAGTATTTT; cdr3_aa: CASSLGREATDTQYF
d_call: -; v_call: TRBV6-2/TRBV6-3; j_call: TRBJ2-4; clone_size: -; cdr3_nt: TGTGCCAGCAGTTACTTCGGCGGTATAGCCAAAAACATTCAGTACTTC; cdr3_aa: CASSYFGGIAKNIQYF
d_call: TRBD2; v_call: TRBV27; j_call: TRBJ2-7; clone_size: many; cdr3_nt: TGTGCCAGCAGCCTCCGCCCCCTAGCGGGCTACGAGCAGTACTTC; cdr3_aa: CASSLRPLAGYEQYF
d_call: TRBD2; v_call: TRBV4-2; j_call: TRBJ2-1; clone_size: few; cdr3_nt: TGTGCCAGCAGCCAAGAAATCAGCGGGGGCATGGATGAGCAGTTCTTC; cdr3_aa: CASSQEISGGMDEQFF
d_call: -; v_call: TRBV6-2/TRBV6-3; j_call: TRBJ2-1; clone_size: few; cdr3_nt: TGTGCCAGCAGTTACTCGCCCAGGGTACCCAATGAGCAGTTCTTC; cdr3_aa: CASSYSPRVPNEQFF
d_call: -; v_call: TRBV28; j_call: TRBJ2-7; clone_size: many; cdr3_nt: TGTGCCAGCCGCACCACGATATACGAGCAGTACTTC; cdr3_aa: CASRTTIYEQYF
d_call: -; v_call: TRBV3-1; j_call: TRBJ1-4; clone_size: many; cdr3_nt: TGTGCCAGCAGCCCCCAGGGAAACGAAAAACTGTTTTTT; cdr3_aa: CASSPQGNEKLFF
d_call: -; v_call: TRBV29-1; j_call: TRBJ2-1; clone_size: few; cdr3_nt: TGCAGCGTTGGGGGGGGCTCCTATAATGAGCAGTTCTTC; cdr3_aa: CSVGGGSYNEQFF
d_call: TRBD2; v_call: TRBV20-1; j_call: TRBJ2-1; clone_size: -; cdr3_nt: TGCAGTGCTAGAGATACGGGGACTAGCGGCTACAATGAGCAGTTCTTC; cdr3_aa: CSARDTGTSGYNEQFF
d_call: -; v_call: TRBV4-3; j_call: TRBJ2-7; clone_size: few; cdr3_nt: TGCGCCAGCAGCCAAGATTATCGCCCCGGACCCTTTCAAATGTGGTACTTC; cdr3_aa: CASSQDYRPGPFQMWYF
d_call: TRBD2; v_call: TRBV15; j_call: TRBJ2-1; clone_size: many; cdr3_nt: TGTGCCACCAGCAGAGAGACTAGCGGGAGATACAATGAGCAGTTCTTC; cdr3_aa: CATSRETSGRYNEQFF
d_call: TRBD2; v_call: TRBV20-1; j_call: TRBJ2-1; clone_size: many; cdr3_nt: TGCAGTGCCCCCGGGGCTAGCGGCCGCCCCTACAATGAGCAGTTCTTC; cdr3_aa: CSAPGASGRPYNEQFF
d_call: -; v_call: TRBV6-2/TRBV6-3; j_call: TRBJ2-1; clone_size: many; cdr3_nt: TGTGCCAGCAGGACTCCCTTTGGGCGGGGAGTACATGAGCAGTTCTTC; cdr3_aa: CASRTPFGRGVHEQFF
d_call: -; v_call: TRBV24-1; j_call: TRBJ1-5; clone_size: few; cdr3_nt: TGTGCCACCAGTGATACGACAGCGGGATCTCAGCCCCAGCATTTT; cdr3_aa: CATSDTTAGSQPQHF
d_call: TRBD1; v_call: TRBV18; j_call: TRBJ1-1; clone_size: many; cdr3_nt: TGTGCCAGCAGTCCCCAGGGGGCTGAAGCTTTCTTT; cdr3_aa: CASSPQGAEAFF
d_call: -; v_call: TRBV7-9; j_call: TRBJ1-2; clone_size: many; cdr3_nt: TGTGCCAGCAGCTTAGATCGGGACGTCTATGGCTACACCTTC; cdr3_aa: CASSLDRDVYGYTF
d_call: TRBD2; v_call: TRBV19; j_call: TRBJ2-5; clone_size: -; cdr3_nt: TGTGCCAGTAGCGGGACTAGCGGGCAAGGGACCCAGTACTTC; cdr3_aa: CASSGTSGQGTQYF
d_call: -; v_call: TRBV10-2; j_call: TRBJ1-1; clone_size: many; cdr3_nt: TGCGCCAGCAGTGTAGCGGGTCGGGGCACTGAAGCTTTCTTT; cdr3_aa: CASSVAGRGTEAFF
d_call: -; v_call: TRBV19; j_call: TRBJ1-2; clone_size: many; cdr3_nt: TGTGCCAGTAGTCCCGCCGGTACTTTCTATGGCTACACCTTC; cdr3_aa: CASSPAGTFYGYTF
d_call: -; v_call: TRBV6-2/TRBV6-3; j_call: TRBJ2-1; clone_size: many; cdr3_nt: TGTGCCAGCAGTTACAGGTTTCTGGCAGGGAAGGCTGAGCAGTTCTTC; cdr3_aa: CASSYRFLAGKAEQFF
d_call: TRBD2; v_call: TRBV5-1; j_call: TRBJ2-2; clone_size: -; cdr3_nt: TGCGCCAGCAGCTTGTCCGGGGGGATCACCGGGGAGCTGTTTTTT; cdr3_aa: CASSLSGGITGELFF
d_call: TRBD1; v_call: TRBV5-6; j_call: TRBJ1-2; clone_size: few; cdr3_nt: TGTGCCAGCAGCTTGGGGACAGGTGGCGGTTTCTATGGCTACACCTTC; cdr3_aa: CASSLGTGGGFYGYTF
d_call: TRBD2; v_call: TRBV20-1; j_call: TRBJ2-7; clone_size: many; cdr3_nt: TGCAGTGCCGGACTAGCGGGAGCCTACGAGCAGTACTTC; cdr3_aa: CSAGLAGAYEQYF
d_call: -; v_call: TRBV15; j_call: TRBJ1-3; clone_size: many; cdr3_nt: TGTGCCACCAGCAGAGAGGTCCGGGCGGCTGGAAACACCATATATTTT; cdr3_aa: CATSREVRAAGNTIYF
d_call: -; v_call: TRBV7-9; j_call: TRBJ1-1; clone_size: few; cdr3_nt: TGTGCCAGCAGCCCGTGGGGTCTCGGGACTGAAGCTTTCTTT; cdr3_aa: CASSPWGLGTEAFF
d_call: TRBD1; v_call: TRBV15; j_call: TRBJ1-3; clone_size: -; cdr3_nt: TGTGCCACCAGCAGAGAAGGGACAGCAAAAGGATCGGACTCTGGAAACACCATATATTTT; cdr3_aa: CATSREGTAKGSDSGNTIYF
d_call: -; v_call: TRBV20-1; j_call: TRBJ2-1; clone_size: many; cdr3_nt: TGCAGTGCCCGCCTAGGGGGAAATGAGCAGTTCTTC; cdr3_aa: CSARLGGNEQFF
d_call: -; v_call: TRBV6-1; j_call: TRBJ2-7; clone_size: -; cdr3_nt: TGTGCCAGCAACGAAGGGGGGGGGGCCTACGAGCAGTACTTC; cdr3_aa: CASNEGGGAYEQYF
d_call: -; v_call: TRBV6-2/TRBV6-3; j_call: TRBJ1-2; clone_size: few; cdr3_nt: TGTGCCAGCAGTTACTCGATTACGGGAGCAACGGGTTACTACACCTTC; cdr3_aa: CASSYSITGATGYYTF
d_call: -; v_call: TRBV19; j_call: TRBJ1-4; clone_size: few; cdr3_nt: TGTGCCAGTAGTATAGTCAGGCTCAGAAGGGAAAAACTGTTTTTT; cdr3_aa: CASSIVRLRREKLFF
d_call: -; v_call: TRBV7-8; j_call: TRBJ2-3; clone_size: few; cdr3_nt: TGTGCCAGCAGCCCGACGGCGCGATTCACAGATACGCAGTATTTT; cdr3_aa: CASSPTARFTDTQYF
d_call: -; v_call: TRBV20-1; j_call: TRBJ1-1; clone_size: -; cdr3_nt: TGCAGTGCTTTCTCTTGGCAGTCTGGGATAATATACACTGAAGCTTTCTTT; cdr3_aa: CSAFSWQSGIIYTEAFF
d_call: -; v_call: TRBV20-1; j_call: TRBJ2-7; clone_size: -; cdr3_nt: TGCAGTGCCTCTCGAGGGGGGAGTCGCGACGAGCAGTACTTC; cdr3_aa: CSASRGGSRDEQYF
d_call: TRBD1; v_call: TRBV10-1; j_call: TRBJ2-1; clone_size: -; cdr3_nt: TGCGCCAGCAGTGATGGAGTCCTGGGCAGGGGGCGCGTCGACTCCTACAATGAGCAGTTCTTC; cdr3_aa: CASSDGVLGRGRVDSYNEQFF
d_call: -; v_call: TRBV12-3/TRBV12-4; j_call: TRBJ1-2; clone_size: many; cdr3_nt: TGTGCCAGCAGTTCACCCGACAGTTACTATGGCTACACCTTC; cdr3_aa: CASSSPDSYYGYTF
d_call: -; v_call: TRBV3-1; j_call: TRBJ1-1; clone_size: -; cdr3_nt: TGTGCCAGCAGCCAAGTCCCATCGAACACTGAAGCTTTCTTT; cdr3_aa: CASSQVPSNTEAFF
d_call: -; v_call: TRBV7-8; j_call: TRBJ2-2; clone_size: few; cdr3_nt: TGTGCCAGCAGCTTAGAGGGACTTATAGGAAACACCGGGGAGCTGTTTTTT; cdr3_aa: CASSLEGLIGNTGELFF
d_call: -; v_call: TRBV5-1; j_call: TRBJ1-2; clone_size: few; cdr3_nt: TGCGCCAGCAGCTTCCGGGAGTCAAGTGGCTACACCTTC; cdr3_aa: CASSFRESSGYTF
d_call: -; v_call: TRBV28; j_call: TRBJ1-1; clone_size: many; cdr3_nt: TGTGCCAGCGGTGTTGGAGGGTACACTGAAGCTTTCTTT; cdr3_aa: CASGVGGYTEAFF
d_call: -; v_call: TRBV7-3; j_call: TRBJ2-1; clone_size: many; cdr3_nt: TGTGCCAGCAGCTTAGACCTCAGCTCCTACAATGAGCAGTTCTTC; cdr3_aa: CASSLDLSSYNEQFF
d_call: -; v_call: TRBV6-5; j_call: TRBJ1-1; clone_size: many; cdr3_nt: TGTGCCAGCAGTTACGGGCGTGCTGAAGCTTTCTTT; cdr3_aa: CASSYGRAEAFF
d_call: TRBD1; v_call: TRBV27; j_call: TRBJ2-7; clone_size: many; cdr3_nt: TGTGCCAGCAGCTCCAGGGACAGGGTTAACGAGCAGTACTTC; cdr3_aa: CASSSRDRVNEQYF
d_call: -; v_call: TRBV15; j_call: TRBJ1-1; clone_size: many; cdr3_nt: TGTGCCACCAGCAGAGCGGGGGGTGCCCGGAAAGCTTTCTTT; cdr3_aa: CATSRAGGARKAFF